This T cell receptor (beta chain) was sequenced in a study of cytomegalovirus exposure and HLA in healthy donors. Profiled with immunoSEQ multiplex PCR; TCRdb holds only in-frame clones, not every one. The sample records fewer than 120,000 clones, around nine tenths being singletons. J lost 7 bases, V lost 1 base, and 5 bases had no gene match. The V gene's germline CDR1 is SGHNT and CDR2 YENEEA. CDR3 size: 15 residues. V is TRBV11-3 and J is TRBJ2-1; 9 positions agree with TRBD1. This clonotype was sampled from a woman aged 18-35 years in good health and CMV-seronegative. The sequenced sample consisted of PBMCs. The CDR3 reads CASSLVGQGMNEQFF. In nucleotides, the CDR3 is TGTGCCAGCAGCTTAGTAGGACAGGGGATGAATGAGCAGTTCTTC.